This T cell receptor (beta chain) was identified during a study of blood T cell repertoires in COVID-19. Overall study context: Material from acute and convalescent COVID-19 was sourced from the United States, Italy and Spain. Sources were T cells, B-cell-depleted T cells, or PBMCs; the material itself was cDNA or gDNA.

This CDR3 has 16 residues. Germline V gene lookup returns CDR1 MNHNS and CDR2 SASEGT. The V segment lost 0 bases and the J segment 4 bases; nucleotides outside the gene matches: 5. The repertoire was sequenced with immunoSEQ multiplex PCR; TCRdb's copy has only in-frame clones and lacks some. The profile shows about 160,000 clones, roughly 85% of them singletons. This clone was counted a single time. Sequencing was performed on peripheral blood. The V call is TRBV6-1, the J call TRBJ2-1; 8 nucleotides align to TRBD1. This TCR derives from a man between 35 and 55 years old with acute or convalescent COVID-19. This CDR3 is CASSEASRGPYNEQFF. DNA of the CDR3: TGTGCCAGCAGTGAAGCTTCCAGGGGGCCGTACAATGAGCAGTTCTTC.